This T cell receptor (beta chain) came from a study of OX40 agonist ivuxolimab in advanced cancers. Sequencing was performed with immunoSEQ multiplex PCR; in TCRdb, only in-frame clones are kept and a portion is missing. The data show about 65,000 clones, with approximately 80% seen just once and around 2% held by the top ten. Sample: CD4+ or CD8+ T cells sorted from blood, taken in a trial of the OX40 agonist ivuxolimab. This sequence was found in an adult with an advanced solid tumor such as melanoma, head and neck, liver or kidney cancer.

The CDR3 nucleotides are TGCGCCAGCACCCTAGCACAGGGCCTCAATGAGCAGTTCTTC. It yields the protein CASTLAQGLNEQFF. This chain links TRBV5-1 with TRBJ2-1; D is perhaps TRBD1 (6 bases). CDR1 is SGHRS and CDR2 is YFSETQ in the germline V gene. The CDR3 has 14 residues. V gave up 6 bases and J gave up 6 bases, with 16 bases separating them.